This T cell receptor (beta chain) was captured by sequencing in a study of HIV-infected patients and healthy controls. Study-wide points: Compared with healthy controls, HIV-infected patients showed less CDR3 sharing between individuals. CMV-associated CDR3s mostly grew nonsignificantly during therapy, while HIV-associated CDR3s declined significantly. Healthy controls carried many MAIT alpha-chain CDR3s, while HIV+ repertoires had few. The study did not determine the donors' HLA types.

No cell fractionation was done, so the repertoire covers all unsorted peripheral blood T cells. This clonotype was counted many times. Its antigen is currently unknown. Alpha and beta constant-region primers primed reverse transcription of 400 to 650 ng RNA. Alpha and beta chain libraries were made separately by chain-specific third strand synthesis with multiplexing indices. One entry per CDR3 protein, called by TCRdb with MiXCR from the 5' RACE reads. The sample includes 15,000 to 20,000 distinct CDR3 sequences, around 5.5% of them seen just once. The germline CDR1 and CDR2 sequences are MNHNS and SASEGT. The length of the CDR3 is 14 residues. The ends were cut back, 7 bases at V and 0 bases at J, with 11 bases in the middle.

The sample taken for sequencing was blood. This sequence originates from an adult in good health. The V call is TRBV6-1, the J call TRBJ2-3; D is perhaps TRBD2 (5 bases). CDR3 in DNA: TGTGCCAGCATGAGCGGTACTAGCACAGATACGCAGTATTTT. Protein sequence: CASMSGTSTDTQYF.